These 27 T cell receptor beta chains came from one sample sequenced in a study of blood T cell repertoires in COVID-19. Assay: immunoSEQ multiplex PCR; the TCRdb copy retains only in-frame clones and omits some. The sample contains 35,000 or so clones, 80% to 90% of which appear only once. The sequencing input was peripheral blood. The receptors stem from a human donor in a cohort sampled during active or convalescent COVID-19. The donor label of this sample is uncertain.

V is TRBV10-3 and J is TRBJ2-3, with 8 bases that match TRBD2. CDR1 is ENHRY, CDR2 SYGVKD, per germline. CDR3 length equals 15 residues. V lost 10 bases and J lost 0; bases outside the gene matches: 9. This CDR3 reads CATLPTSGSTDTQYF. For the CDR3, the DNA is TGTGCCACCTTACCCACTAGCGGCAGCACAGATACGCAGTATTTT.

CDR3 nucleotides: TGTGCCAGCTTCCCTAATACTGGAAACACCATATATTTT. Translating it yields CASFPNTGNTIYF. This chain joins TRBV12-3 or TRBV12-4 and TRBJ1-3; D call uncertain. Trimming shortened V by 8 bases and J by 2 bases, and 10 bases separated the two germline ends. This CDR3 spans 13 amino acids.

CDR3 residues: CASSLGQGRGSEQYF. In DNA, the CDR3 is TGTGCCAGCAGCTTAGGTCAGGGCAGGGGCTCCGAGCAGTACTTC. The rearrangement links TRBV7-3 to TRBJ2-7; TRBD1 is a possible D gene (6 bases). V lost 2 bases, J lost 6 bases, and 17 bases lay in between. The CDR3 loop spans 15 amino acids. Germline CDR1 is SGHTA and CDR2 is FQGTGA.

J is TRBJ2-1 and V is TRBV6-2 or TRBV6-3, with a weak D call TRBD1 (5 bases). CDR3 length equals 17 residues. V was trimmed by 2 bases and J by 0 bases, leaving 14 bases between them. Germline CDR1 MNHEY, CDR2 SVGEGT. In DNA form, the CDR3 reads TGTGCCAGCAGTTACGGACCAATAGACAGCTCCTACAATGAGCAGTTCTTC. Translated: CASSYGPIDSSYNEQFF.

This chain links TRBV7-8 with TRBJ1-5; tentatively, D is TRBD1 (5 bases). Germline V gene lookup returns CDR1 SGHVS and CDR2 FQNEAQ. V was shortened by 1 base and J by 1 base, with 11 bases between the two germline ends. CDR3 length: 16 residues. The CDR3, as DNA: TGTGCCAGCAGCTTAGGTTTTCAGGGCAGCAATCAGCCCCAGCATTTT. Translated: CASSLGFQGSNQPQHF.

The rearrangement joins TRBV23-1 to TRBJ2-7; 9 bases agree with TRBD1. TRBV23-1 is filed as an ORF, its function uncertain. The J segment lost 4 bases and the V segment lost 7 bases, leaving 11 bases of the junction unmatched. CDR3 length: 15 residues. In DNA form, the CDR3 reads TGCGCCAGCATCTTTTCCGGACAGGGGTTTTACGAGCAGTACTTC. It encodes CASIFSGQGFYEQYF.

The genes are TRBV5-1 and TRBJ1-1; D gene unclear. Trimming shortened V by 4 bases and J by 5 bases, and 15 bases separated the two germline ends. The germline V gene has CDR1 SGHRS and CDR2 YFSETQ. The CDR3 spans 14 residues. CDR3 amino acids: CASSPVGGWTEAFF. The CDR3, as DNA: TGCGCCAGCAGCCCCGTCGGAGGTTGGACTGAAGCTTTCTTT.

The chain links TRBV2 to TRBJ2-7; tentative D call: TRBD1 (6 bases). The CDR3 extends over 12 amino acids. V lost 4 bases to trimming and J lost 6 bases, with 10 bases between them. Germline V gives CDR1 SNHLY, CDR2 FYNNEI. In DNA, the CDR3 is TGTGCCAGCAGTGGAGGCAGGGGCGAGCAGTACTTC. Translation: CASSGGRGEQYF.

The CDR3 is CASSLRGAGNTIYF. DNA for the CDR3: TGTGCCAGCAGCCTAAGGGGTGCTGGAAACACCATATATTTT. The chain has TRBV14 and TRBJ1-3; weak D call: TRBD1 (5 bases). V was cut by 4 bases and J by 2 bases, with 9 bases left in between. CDR1 is SGHDN and CDR2 is FVKESK in the germline V gene. CDR3 length: 14 amino acids.

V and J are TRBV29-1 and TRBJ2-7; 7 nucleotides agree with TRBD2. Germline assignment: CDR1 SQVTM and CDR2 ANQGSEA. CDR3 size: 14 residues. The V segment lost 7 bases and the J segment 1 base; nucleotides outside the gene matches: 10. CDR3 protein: CSATRAGASYEQYF. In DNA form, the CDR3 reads TGCAGCGCCACCCGGGCGGGAGCTTCCTACGAGCAGTACTTC.

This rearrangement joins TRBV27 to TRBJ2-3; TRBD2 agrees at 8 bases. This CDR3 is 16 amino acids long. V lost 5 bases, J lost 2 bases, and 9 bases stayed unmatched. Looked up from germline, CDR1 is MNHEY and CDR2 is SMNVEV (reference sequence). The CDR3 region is CASSPRTGGTTDTQYF. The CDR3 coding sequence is TGTGCCAGCAGTCCTCGGACGGGAGGGACCACAGATACGCAGTATTTT.

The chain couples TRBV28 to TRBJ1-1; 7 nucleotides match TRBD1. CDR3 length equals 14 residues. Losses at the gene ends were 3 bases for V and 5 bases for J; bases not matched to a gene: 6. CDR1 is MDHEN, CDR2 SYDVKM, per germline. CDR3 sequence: CASSFEGARTEAFF. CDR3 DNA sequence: TGTGCCAGCAGTTTCGAGGGGGCGAGGACTGAAGCTTTCTTT.

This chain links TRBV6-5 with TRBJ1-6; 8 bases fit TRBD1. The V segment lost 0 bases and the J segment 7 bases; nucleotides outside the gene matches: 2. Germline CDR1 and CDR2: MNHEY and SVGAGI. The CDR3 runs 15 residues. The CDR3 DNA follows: TGTGCCAGCAGTTACTCGAGGACAGGGAATTCACCCCTCCACTTT. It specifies CASSYSRTGNSPLHF.

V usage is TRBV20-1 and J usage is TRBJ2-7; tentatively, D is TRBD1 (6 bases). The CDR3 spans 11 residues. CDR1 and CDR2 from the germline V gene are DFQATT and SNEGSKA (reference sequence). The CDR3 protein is CSVDRSYEQYF. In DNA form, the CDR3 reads TGCAGCGTCGACAGGTCCTACGAGCAGTACTTC.

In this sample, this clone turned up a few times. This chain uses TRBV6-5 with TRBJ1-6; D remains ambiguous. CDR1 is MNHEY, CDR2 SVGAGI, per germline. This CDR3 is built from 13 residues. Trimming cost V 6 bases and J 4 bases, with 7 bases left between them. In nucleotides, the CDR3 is TGTGCCAGCAGGCGAAGTTATAATTCACCCCTCCACTTT. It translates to CASRRSYNSPLHF.

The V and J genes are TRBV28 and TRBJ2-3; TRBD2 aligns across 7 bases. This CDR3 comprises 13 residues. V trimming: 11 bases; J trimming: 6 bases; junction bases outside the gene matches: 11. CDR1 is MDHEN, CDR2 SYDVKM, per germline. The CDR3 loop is CACTRGKPDTQYF. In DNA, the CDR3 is TGTGCCTGTACGCGGGGGAAACCGGATACGCAGTATTTT.

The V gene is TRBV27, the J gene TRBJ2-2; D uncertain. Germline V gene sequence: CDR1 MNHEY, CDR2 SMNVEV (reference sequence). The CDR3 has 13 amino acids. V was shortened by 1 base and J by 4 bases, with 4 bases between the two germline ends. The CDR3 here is CASSLFGTGELFF. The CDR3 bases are TGTGCCAGCAGTTTATTCGGCACCGGGGAGCTGTTTTTT.

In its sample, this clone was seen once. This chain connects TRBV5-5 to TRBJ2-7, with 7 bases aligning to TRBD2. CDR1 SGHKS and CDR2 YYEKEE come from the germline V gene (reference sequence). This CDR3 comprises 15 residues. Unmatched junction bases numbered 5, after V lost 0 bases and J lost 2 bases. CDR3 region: CASSLVASGAYEQYF. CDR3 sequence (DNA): TGTGCCAGCAGCTTGGTGGCTAGCGGAGCCTACGAGCAGTACTTC.

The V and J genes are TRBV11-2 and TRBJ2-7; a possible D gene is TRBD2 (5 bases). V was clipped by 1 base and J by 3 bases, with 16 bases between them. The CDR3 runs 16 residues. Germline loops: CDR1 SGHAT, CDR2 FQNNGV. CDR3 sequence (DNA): TGTGCCAGCAGCTTAGTTCCAGAAGCGGACCTCTACGAGCAGTACTTC. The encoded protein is CASSLVPEADLYEQYF.

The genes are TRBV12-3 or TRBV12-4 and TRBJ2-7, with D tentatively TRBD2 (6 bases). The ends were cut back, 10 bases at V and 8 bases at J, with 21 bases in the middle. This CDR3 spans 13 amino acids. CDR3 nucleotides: TGTGCCACTCGGCGGGGCACCATTCGTCAGCAGTACTTC. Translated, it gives CATRRGTIRQQYF.

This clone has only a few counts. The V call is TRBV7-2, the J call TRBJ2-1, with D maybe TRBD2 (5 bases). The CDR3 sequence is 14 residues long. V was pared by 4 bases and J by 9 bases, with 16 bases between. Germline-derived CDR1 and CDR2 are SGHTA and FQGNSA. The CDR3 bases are TGTGCCAGCAGCTCAACCGAGCCGGGGTCTGAGCAGTTCTTC. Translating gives CASSSTEPGSEQFF.

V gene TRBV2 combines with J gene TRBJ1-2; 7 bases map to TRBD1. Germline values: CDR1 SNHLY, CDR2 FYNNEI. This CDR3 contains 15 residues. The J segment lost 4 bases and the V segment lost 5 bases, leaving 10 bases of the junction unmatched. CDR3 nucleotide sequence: TGTGCCAGCAGTACAGACAGGGTAGTAAGCTATGGCTACACCTTC. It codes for CASSTDRVVSYGYTF. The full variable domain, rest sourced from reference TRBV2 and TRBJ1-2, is EPEVTQTPSHQVTQMGQEVILRCVPISNHLYFYWYRQILGQKVEFLVSFYNNEISEKSEIFDDQFSVERPDGSNFTLKIRSTKLEDSAMYFCASSTDRVVSYGYTFGSGTRLTVV.

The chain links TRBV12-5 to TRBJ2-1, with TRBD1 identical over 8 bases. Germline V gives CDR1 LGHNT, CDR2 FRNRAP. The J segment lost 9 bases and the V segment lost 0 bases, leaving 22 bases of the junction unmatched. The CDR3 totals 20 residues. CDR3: CASGLVRFVDRVARNGEQFF. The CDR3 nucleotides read TGTGCTAGTGGTTTGGTAAGGTTTGTGGACAGGGTGGCTCGTAATGGTGAGCAGTTCTTC.

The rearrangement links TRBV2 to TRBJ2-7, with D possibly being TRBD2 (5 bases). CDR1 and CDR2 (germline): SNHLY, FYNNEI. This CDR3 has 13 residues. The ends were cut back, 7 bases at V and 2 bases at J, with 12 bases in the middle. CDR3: CASTEGSPYEQYF. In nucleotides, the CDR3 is TGTGCCAGCACCGAGGGTAGCCCCTACGAGCAGTACTTC.

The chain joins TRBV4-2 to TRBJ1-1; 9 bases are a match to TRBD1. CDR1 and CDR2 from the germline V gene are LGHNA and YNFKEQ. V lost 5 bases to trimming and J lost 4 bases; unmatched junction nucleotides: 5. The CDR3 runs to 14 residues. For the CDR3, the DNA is TGTGCCAGCAGCTTACCGGGACAGGGCACTGAAGCTTTCTTT. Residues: CASSLPGQGTEAFF.

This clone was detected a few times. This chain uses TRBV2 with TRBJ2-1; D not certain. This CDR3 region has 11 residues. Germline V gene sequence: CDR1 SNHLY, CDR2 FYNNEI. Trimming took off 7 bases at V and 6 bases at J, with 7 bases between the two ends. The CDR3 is CASNIVNEQFF. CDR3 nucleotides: TGTGCCAGCAATATTGTCAATGAGCAGTTCTTC.

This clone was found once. The CDR3 loop is CATSSSYEQYF. CDR3 DNA sequence: TGTGCCACTTCTTCGTCCTACGAGCAGTACTTC. J is TRBJ2-7 and V is TRBV19; D is ambiguous. V was pared by 10 bases and J by 1 base, with 8 bases between. Germline lookup yields CDR1 LNHDA and CDR2 SQIVND (reference sequence). The length of the CDR3 is 11 residues.